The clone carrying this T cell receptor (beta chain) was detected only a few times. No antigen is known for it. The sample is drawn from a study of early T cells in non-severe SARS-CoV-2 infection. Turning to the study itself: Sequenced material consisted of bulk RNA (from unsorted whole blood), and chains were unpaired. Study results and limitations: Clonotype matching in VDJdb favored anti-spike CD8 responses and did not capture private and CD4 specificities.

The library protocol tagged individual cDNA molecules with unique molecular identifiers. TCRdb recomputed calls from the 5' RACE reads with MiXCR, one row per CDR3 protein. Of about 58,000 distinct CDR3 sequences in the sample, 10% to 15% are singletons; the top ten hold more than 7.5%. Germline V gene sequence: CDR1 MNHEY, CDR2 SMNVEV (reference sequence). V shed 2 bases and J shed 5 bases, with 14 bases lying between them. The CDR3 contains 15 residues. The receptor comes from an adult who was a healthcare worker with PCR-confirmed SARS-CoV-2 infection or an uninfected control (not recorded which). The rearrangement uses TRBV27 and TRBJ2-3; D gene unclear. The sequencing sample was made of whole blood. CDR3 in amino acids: CASSLLGSVGDTQYF. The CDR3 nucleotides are TGTGCCAGCAGTTTACTAGGAAGCGTCGGAGATACGCAGTATTTT.